One and the same sample provided the 4 T cell receptor beta chains below, sequenced in a study of metastatic and nonmetastatic thyroid tumors. TCRdb re-analyzed the PCR reads through MiXCR. The sample includes tens of thousands of clones, about 13% of them seen just once. Each patient came to thyroid surgery without any prior treatment (of any kind). The sequenced sample was blood. The receptors were gathered from a female donor with papillary thyroid cancer or a benign thyroid nodule (not recorded which). Some clones in this sample may be carry-over from other donors' samples.

This clone was recorded many times. The chain joins TRBV30 to TRBJ2-5; TRBD2 agrees at 9 bases. Losses at the gene ends were 1 base for V and 2 bases for J; bases not matched to a gene: 2. CDR3 length: 14 amino acids. Germline V gene lookup returns CDR1 GTSNPN and CDR2 SVGIG (reference sequence). The CDR3 sequence: CAWSGTSGQETQYF. In DNA, the CDR3 is TGTGCCTGGAGTGGTACTAGCGGGCAAGAGACCCAGTACTTC.

This clone was seen at least ten times. The junction does not match germline at one end; this may be a read error. This chain connects TRBV11-2 to TRBJ2-1; D gene uncertain. The CDR3 runs to 13 residues. CDR1 SGHAT and CDR2 FQNNGV come from the germline V gene. The CDR3 nucleotides read TGTGCCAGCAGCCATAATCCGGCCTCATTGGTTTCCTTC. Amino acids: CASSHNPASLVSF.

This clone was seen many times. V is TRBV2 and J is TRBJ2-3; D may match TRBD1 or TRBD2 (6 bases each). CDR3 length: 13 residues. CDR1 SNHLY and CDR2 FYNNEI come from the germline V gene. The germline V and J ends were trimmed by 5 bases and 6 bases, with 12 bases remaining between them. The chain's CDR3 is CASSSWRGDTQYF. For the CDR3, the DNA is TGTGCCAGCAGTTCCTGGAGGGGGGATACGCAGTATTTT.

There are many counts of this clone. The gene calls are TRBV27 and TRBJ1-1; D is possibly TRBD1 (5 bases). The CDR3 consists of 13 residues. The V and J ends lost 6 bases and 5 bases respectively, with 13 bases between them. Per germline, CDR1 MNHEY and CDR2 SMNVEV (reference sequence). The CDR3 here is CASSYLGVTEAFF. The CDR3 coding sequence is TGTGCCAGCAGCTATTTGGGGGTGACTGAAGCTTTCTTT.